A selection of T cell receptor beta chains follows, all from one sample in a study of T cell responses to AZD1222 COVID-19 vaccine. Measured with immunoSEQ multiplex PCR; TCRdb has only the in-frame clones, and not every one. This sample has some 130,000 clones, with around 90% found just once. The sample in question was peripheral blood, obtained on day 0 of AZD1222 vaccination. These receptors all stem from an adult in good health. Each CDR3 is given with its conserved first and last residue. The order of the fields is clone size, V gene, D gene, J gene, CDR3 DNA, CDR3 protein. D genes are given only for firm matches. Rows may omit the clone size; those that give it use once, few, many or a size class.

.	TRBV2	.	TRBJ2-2	TGTGCCAGCAGTGAAAGGAGCGGCGGAAACACCGGGGAGCTGTTTTTT	CASSERSGGNTGELFF
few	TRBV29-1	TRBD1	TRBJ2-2	TGCAGCGTCGTACAGGGGCCCTCGAACACCGGGGAGCTGTTTTTT	CSVVQGPSNTGELFF
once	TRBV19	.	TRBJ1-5	TGTGCCAGTAGTATGCACCCGGGGCGTACCAATCAGCCCCAGCATTTT	CASSMHPGRTNQPQHF
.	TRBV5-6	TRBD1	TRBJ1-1	TGTGCCAGCAGCACAGATAGACAGGGCAACACTGAAGCTTTCTTT	CASSTDRQGNTEAFF
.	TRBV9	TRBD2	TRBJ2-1	TGTGCCAGCAGCTACCTAGCGGGGGGTAATTACAATGAGCAGTTCTTC	CASSYLAGGNYNEQFF
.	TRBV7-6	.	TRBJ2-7	TGTGCCAGCAGCCCGGGGATCGCCTACGAGCAGTACTTC	CASSPGIAYEQYF
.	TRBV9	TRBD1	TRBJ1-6	TGTGCCAGCAGCGAGGACAGGGGTGGGGTTATTTCACCCCTCCACTTT	CASSEDRGGVISPLHF
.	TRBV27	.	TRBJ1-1	TGTGCCAGCTCACCAGGGCACTCCAACACTGAAGCTTTCTTT	CASSPGHSNTEAFF
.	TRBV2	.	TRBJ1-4	TGTGCCAGCACCAGCTTGGGAGCAACTAATGAAAAACTGTTTTTT	CASTSLGATNEKLFF
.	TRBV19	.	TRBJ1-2	TGTGCCAGTAGTATTGAGGACGGCTATGGCTACACCTTC	CASSIEDGYGYTF
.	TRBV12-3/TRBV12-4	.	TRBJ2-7	TGTGCCAGCAGTCATGCCCCCTACGAGCAGTACTTC	CASSHAPYEQYF
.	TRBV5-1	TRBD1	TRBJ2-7	TGCGCCAGCAGCTTGTGGAGGACAGGGGATGAGCAGTACTTC	CASSLWRTGDEQYF
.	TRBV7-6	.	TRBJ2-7	TGTGCCAGCAGCTTGAGGGAGCGCGGCGAGCAGTACTTC	CASSLRERGEQYF
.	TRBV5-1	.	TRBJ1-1	TGCGCCAGCAGCTTGGCCGGGACATCCATTGAAGCTTTCTTT	CASSLAGTSIEAFF
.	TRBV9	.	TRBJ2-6	TGTGCCAGCAGCGTAGGAGGTTGGGCTCGGGCCAACGTCCTGACTTTC	CASSVGGWARANVLTF
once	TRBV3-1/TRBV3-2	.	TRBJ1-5	TGTGCCAGCAGCAGGGGGGAAGGGGGTCAGCCCCAGCATTTT	CASSRGEGGQPQHF
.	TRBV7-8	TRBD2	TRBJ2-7	TGTGCCAGCAGCCCGGGGGGGCCTAACGAGCAGTACTTC	CASSPGGPNEQYF
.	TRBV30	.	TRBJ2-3	TGTGCCCGGGATGACGGGGGCGGAGATACGCAGTATTTT	CARDDGGGDTQYF
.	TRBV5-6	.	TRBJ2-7	TGTGCCAGCCAAGGTCGTACGGGGAGCTACGAGCAGTACTTC	CASQGRTGSYEQYF
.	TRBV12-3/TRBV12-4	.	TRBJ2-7	TGTGCCAGCAGCTCGGGGAGGGGGAAGGAGTACTTC	CASSSGRGKEYF
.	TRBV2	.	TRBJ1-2	TGTGCCAGCAGTGAAGACGGGGAATATGGCTACACCTTC	CASSEDGEYGYTF
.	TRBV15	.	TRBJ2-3	TGTGCCACCAGCAGAGATCGTTCGCCAGGCTCGCTAACTTATACGCAGTATTTT	CATSRDRSPGSLTYTQYF
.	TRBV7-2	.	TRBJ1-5	TGTGCCAGCAGCCCACGCGGTTCACAAAGCAATCAGCCCCAGCATTTT	CASSPRGSQSNQPQHF
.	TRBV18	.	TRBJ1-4	TGTGCCAGCTCGTCCAAACAGGCGCCAAATGGAAAACTGTTTTTT	CASSSKQAPNGKLFF
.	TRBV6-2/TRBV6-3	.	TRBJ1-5	TGTGCCAGCAGCCCCCAGGGGCGGCTGTTTAGTAGCAATCAGCCCCAGCATTTT	CASSPQGRLFSSNQPQHF
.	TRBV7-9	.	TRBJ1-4	TGTGCCAGCAGTTTGACCCCGGAGGCAACTAATGAAAAACTGTTTTTT	CASSLTPEATNEKLFF
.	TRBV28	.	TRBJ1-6	TGTGCCAGCAGTCAGGGACTCTATAATTCACCCCTCCACTTT	CASSQGLYNSPLHF
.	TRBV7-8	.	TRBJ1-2	TGTGCCAGCAGCCGAGAGGGGGTTGACAGAGACTACTATGGCTACACCTTC	CASSREGVDRDYYGYTF
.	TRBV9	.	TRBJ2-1	TGTGCCAGCAGCGTCGTGAGGGATGAGCAGTTCTTC	CASSVVRDEQFF
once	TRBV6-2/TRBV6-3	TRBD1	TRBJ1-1	TGTGCCAGCAGTTGGGGGGGGACAGCAAACTCGAGGAAAGCTTTCTTT	CASSWGGTANSRKAFF
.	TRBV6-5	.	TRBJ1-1	TGTGCCAGCAGTTACTCTTACGGGGTGGGCGCTGAAGCTTTCTTT	CASSYSYGVGAEAFF
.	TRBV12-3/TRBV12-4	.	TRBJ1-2	TGTGCCAGCGGTCCGTCCACTGGCTACACCTTC	CASGPSTGYTF
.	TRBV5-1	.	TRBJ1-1	TGCGCCAGCAGACCCACAGGGATAGGGGCTGAAGCTTTCTTT	CASRPTGIGAEAFF
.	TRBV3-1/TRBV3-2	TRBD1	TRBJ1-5	TGTGCCAGCAGCACAGGGGGGAATAGCAATCAGCCCCAGCATTTT	CASSTGGNSNQPQHF
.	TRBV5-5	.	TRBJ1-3	TGTGCCAGCAGCCCACTGGCCAGGGTATTCGGAGGTTCGTCTGGAAACACCATATATTTT	CASSPLARVFGGSSGNTIYF
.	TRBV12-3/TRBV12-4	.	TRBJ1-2	TGTGCCAGCAGTTCTGGCAGGGTCAGCGGCTACACCTTC	CASSSGRVSGYTF
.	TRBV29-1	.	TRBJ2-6	TGCAGCGTTGAAAGGGGTAGTGGGGCCAACGTCCTGACTTTC	CSVERGSGANVLTF
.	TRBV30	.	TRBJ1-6	TGTGCCTGGAGGCCCCGAGGGACGGTGAATTCACCCCTCCACTTT	CAWRPRGTVNSPLHF
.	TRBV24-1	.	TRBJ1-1	TGTGCCACCAGTGGGACGGCGGGTTCTGAAGCTTTCTTT	CATSGTAGSEAFF
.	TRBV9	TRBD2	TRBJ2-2	TGTGCCAGCAGCGTAGAGCGGGGGGCGCTTAACACCGGGGAGCTGTTTTTT	CASSVERGALNTGELFF
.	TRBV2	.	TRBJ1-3	TGTGCCAGCGGATCCTCTGGAAACACCATATATTTT	CASGSSGNTIYF
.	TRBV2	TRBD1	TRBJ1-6	TGTGCCAGCAGTGAAGCGGGGACAGGCGGCGGATCACCCCTCCACTTT	CASSEAGTGGGSPLHF
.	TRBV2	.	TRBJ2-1	TGTGCCAGCAAAGGGACCTACAATGAGCAGTTCTTC	CASKGTYNEQFF
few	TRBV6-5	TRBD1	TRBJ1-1	TGTGCCAGCAGTCCTCCGACAGGGGTAGCTTTCTTT	CASSPPTGVAFF
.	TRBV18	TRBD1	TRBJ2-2	TGTGCCAGCTCACCGGACAGGGCCACCGGGGAGCTGTTTTTT	CASSPDRATGELFF
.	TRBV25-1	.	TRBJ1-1	TGTGCCAGCAGTGAGGCGGGACGCTTAGAAGCTTTCTTT	CASSEAGRLEAFF
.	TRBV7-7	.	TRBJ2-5	TGTGCTAGCAGCCGGGAGCCGATGGAGACCCAGTACTTC	CASSREPMETQYF
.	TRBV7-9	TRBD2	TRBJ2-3	TGTGCCAGCAGCTTATCGGGCGGGGGAGACACAGATACGCAGTATTTT	CASSLSGGGDTDTQYF
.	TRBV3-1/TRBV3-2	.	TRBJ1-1	TGTGCCAGCAGCCAAGGATCGACAGGAGCAGAAGCTTTCTTT	CASSQGSTGAEAFF
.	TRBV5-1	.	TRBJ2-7	TGCGCCAGCAGTCAAGATTTCTACGAGCAGTACTTC	CASSQDFYEQYF
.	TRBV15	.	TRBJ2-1	TGTGCCACCAGTCTGCGGTACTCCTACAATGAGCAGTTCTTC	CATSLRYSYNEQFF
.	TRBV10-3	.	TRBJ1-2	TGTGCCATCGGGGGGGACACAGTGTATGGCTACACCTTC	CAIGGDTVYGYTF
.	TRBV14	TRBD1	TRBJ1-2	TGTGCCAGCAGCCTCGGGGACAGGGGTGGCTACACCTTC	CASSLGDRGGYTF
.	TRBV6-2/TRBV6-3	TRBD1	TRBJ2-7	TGTGCCAGCAGTAGGATCCGGGACAGCTCCTACGAGCAGTACTTC	CASSRIRDSSYEQYF